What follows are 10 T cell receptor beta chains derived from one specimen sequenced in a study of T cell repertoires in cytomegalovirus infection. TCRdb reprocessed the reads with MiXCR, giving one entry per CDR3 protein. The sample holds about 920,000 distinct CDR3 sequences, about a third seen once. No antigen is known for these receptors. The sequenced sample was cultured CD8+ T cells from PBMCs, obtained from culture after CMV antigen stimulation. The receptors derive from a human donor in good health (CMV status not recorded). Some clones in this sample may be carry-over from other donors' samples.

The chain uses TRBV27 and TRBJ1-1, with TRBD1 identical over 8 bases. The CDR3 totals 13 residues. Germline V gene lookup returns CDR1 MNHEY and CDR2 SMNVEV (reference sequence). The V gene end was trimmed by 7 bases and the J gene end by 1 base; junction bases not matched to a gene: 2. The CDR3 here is CASNTGGNTEAFF. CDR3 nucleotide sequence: TGTGCCAGCAATACAGGGGGGAACACTGAAGCTTTCTTT.

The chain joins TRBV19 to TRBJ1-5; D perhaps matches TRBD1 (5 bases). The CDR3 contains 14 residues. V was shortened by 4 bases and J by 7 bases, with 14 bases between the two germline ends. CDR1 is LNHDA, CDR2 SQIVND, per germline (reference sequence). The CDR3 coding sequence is TGTGCCAGTAGTACGGGCCTGGGGGGGCAGCCCCAGCATTTT. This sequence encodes CASSTGLGGQPQHF.

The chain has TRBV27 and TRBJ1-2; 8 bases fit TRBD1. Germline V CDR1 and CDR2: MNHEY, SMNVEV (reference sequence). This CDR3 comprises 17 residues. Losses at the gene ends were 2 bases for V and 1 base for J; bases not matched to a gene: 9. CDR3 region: CASSLGGDRYFNYGYTF. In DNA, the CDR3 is TGTGCCAGCAGTTTAGGCGGGGACAGGTATTTTAACTATGGCTACACCTTC.

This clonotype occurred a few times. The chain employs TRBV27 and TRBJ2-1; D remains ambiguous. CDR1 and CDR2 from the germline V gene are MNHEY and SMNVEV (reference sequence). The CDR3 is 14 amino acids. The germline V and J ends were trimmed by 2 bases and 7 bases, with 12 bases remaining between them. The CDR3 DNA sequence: TGTGCCAGCAGTTTACTTCAACTGGGGAATGAGCAGTTCTTC. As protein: CASSLLQLGNEQFF.

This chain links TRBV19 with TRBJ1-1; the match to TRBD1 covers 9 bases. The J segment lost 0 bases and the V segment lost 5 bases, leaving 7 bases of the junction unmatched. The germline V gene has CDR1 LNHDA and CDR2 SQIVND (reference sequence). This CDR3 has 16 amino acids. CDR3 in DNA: TGTGCCAGTAGTCTCATCCGGGACAGGGTGAACACTGAAGCTTTCTTT. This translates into CASSLIRDRVNTEAFF.

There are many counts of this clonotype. The DNA for the CDR3 is TGTGCCAGCAGTCCACCGAGGGGGGGGACAGATACGCAGTATTTT. Encoded protein: CASSPPRGGTDTQYF. The V gene is TRBV6-5, the J gene TRBJ2-3; D is possibly TRBD2 (7 bases). V dropped 5 bases and J dropped 3 bases, with 15 bases sitting between them. There are 15 residues in the CDR3. Germline CDR1 MNHEY, CDR2 SVGAGI.

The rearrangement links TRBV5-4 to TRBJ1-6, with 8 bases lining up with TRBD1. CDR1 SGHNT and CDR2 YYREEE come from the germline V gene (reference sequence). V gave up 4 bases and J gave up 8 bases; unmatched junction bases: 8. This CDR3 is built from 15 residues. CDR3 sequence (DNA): TGTGCCAGCAGCCCGGCGGACAGGGCCGATTCACCCCTCCACTTT. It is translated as CASSPADRADSPLHF. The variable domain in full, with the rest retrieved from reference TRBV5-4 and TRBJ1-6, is ETGVTQSPTHLIKTRGQQVTLRCSSQSGHNTVSWYQQALGQGPQFIFQYYREEENGRGNFPPRFSGLQFPNYSSELNVNALELDDSALYLCASSPADRADSPLHFGNGTRLTVT.

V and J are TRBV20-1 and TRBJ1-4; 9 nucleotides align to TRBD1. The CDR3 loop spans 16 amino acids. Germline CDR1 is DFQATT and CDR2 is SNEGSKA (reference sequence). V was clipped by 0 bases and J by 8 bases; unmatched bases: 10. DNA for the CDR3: TGCAGTGCTAGAGACTTAAGGACAGGGGTCGGGGAAAAACTGTTTTTT. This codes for CSARDLRTGVGEKLFF.

The CDR3 protein is CASSVDSGQGGEKLFF. DNA for the CDR3: TGTGCCAGCAGCGTAGATTCCGGACAGGGCGGCGAAAAACTGTTTTTT. This chain links TRBV9 with TRBJ1-4; TRBD1 aligns across 8 bases. This CDR3 spans 16 amino acids. The junction had 9 bases not matched to a gene; V was cut back by 0 bases and J by 8 bases. Germline V CDR1 and CDR2: SGDLS, YYNGEE.

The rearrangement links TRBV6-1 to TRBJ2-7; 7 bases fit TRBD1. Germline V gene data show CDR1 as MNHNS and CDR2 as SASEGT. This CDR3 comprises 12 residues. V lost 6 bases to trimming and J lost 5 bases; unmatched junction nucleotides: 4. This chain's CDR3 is CASRAGGDEQYF. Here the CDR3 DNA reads TGTGCCAGCAGGGCAGGGGGTGACGAGCAGTACTTC.